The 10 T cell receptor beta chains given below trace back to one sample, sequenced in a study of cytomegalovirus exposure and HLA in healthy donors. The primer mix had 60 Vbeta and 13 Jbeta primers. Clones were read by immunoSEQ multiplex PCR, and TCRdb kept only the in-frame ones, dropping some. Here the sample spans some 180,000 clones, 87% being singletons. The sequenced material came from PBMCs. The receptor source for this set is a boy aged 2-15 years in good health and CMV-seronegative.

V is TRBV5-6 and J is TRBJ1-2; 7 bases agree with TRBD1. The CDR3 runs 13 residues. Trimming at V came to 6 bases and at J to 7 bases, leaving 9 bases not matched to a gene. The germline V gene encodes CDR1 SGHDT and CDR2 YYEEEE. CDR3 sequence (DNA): TGTGCCAGCACCCCGTTGGAGGGGGCTGGCTACACCTTC. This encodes CASTPLEGAGYTF.

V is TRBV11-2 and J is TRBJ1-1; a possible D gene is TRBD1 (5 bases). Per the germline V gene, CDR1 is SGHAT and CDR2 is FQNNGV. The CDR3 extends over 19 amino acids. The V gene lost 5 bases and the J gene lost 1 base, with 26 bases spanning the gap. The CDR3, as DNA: TGTGCCAGCAGCCCCCCAATCCTCAGGGCAGGGAAGAGGAACACTGAAGCTTTCTTT. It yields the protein CASSPPILRAGKRNTEAFF.

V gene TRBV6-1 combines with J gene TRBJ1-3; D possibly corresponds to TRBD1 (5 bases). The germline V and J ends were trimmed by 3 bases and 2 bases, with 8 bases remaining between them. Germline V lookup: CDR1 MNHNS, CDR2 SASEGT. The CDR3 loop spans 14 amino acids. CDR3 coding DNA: TGTGCCAGCAGTGAGCCAGGGACTGGAAACACCATATATTTT. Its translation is CASSEPGTGNTIYF.

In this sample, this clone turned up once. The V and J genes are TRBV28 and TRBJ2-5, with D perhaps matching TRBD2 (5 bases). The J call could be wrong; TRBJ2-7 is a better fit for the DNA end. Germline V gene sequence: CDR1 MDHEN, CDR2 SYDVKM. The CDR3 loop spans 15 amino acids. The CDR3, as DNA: TGTGCCAGCAGTTTGGAACCGGGATCTTCCTACGAGCAGTACTTC. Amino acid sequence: CASSLEPGSSYEQYF.

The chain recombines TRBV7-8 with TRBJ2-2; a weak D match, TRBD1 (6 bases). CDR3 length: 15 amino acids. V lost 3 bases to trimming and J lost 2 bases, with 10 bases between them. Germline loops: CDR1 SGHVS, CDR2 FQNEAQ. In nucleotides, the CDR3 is TGTGCCAGCAGCTTGTCAGGGGCCAACACCGGGGAGCTGTTTTTT. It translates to CASSLSGANTGELFF.

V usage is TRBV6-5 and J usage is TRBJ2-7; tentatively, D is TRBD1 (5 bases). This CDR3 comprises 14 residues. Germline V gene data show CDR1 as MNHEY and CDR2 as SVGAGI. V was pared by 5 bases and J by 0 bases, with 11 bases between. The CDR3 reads CASSEQVFSYEQYF. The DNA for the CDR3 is TGTGCCAGCAGTGAACAGGTGTTCTCCTACGAGCAGTACTTC.

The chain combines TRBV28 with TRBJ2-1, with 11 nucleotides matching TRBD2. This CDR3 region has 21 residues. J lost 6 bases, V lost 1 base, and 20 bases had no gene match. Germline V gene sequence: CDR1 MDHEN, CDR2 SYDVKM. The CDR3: CASSLSWGPFLAGGTPNEQFF. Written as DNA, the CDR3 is TGTGCCAGCAGTTTATCCTGGGGGCCATTTCTAGCGGGAGGTACGCCCAATGAGCAGTTCTTC.

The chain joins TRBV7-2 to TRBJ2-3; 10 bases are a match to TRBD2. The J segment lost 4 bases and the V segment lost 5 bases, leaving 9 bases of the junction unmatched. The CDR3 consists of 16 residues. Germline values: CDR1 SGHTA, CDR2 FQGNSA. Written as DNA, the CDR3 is TGTGCCAGCAGCCTCTCTAGCGGGAGTGGGGCAGATACGCAGTATTTT. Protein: CASSLSSGSGADTQYF.

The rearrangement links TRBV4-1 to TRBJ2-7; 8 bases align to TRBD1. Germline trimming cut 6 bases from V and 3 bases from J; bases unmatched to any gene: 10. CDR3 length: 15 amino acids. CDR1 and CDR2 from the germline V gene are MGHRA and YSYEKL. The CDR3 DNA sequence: TGCGCCAGCAGGCACAGGGGGGAAGGGCTCTACGAGCAGTACTTC. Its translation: CASRHRGEGLYEQYF.

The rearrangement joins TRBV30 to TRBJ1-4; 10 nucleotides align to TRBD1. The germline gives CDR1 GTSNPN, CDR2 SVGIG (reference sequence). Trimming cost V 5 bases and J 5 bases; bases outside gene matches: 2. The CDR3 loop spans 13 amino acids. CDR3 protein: CAWRGQGNEKLFF. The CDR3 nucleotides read TGTGCCTGGCGGGGACAGGGGAATGAAAAACTGTTTTTT.